This is a list of T cell receptor beta chains from one sample in a study of T cell responses to AZD1222 COVID-19 vaccine. Here immunoSEQ multiplex PCR was the method, and the copy in TCRdb shows in-frame clones only, minus some. Of fewer than 120,000 clones in the sample, approximately 85% are singletons; the top ten hold roughly 5%. The specimen comprised peripheral blood, sampled on day 0 of AZD1222 vaccination. The receptors here all came from an adult in good health. CDR3s include the opening cysteine and the closing phenylalanine or tryptophan. The D gene is left open where the match is weak. Size is omitted from some rows. Given values are once, few, many or a class for expanded clones.

TRBD2	TRBV7-9	NA	TRBJ2-1	CASSLTTSGSLEQFF	TGTGCCAGCAGCTTAACGACTAGCGGGAGTCTTGAGCAGTTCTTC
NA	TRBV27	NA	TRBJ2-5	CASSLNRAKPRETQYF	TGTGCCAGCAGTTTAAATAGGGCAAAGCCAAGAGAGACCCAGTACTTC
TRBD2	TRBV18	NA	TRBJ2-5	CASSPPGGTSGGGETQYF	TGTGCCAGCTCACCACCCGGCGGGACTAGCGGGGGTGGAGAGACCCAGTACTTC
NA	TRBV28	NA	TRBJ1-5	CASRRWGRNQPQHF	TGTGCCAGCAGGAGGTGGGGGAGGAATCAGCCCCAGCATTTT
NA	TRBV2	NA	TRBJ2-5	CASSESGGLGETQYF	TGTGCCAGCAGTGAAAGTGGAGGGTTAGGAGAGACCCAGTACTTC
TRBD1	TRBV7-9	NA	TRBJ1-2	CASSATGLSGGYTF	TGTGCCAGCAGCGCGACAGGGTTATCGGGCGGCTACACCTTC
NA	TRBV28	few	TRBJ1-1	CASSRLPGARMSEAFF	TGTGCCAGCAGCCGCCTCCCGGGGGCGAGGATGTCTGAAGCTTTCTTT
NA	TRBV3-1/TRBV3-2	NA	TRBJ1-4	CARREKLFF	TGTGCCAGACGAGAAAAACTGTTTTTT
NA	TRBV7-8	NA	TRBJ2-7	CASSLVGQYYEQYF	TGTGCCAGCAGCTTAGTAGGGCAGTACTACGAGCAGTACTTC
NA	TRBV29-1	NA	TRBJ2-5	CSVVIWGQETQYF	TGCAGCGTTGTAATCTGGGGTCAAGAGACCCAGTACTTC
TRBD1	TRBV6-2/TRBV6-3	NA	TRBJ1-2	CASSKTGNIYGYTF	TGTGCCAGCAGCAAGACAGGGAATATCTATGGCTACACCTTC
NA	TRBV7-9	NA	TRBJ2-7	CASSARTHGGEQYF	TGTGCCAGCAGCGCTAGGACCCACGGAGGGGAGCAGTACTTC
TRBD1	TRBV10-3	NA	TRBJ1-5	CATSRGTTAPQHF	TGTGCCACTTCCAGGGGGACCACTGCCCCCCAGCATTTT
NA	TRBV4-1	few	TRBJ1-2	CASSQDRVERGYTF	TGCGCCAGCAGCCAAGATCGGGTTGAAAGAGGCTACACCTTC
NA	TRBV24-1	NA	TRBJ2-3	CATSDSKQRAGRTDTQYF	TGTGCCACCAGTGACTCTAAACAGCGGGCGGGGCGCACAGATACGCAGTATTTT
NA	TRBV28	NA	TRBJ2-2	CASSSPPAGELFF	TGTGCCAGCAGTTCCCCGCCAGCCGGGGAGCTGTTTTTT
NA	TRBV4-3	NA	TRBJ2-1	CASSQGGGRRGNEQFF	TGCGCCAGCAGCCAAGGAGGCGGCAGGAGGGGCAATGAGCAGTTCTTC
NA	TRBV15	NA	TRBJ2-7	CATSLRTTGHEQYF	TGTGCCACCAGCTTAAGGACTACAGGCCACGAGCAGTACTTC
NA	TRBV3-1/TRBV3-2	NA	TRBJ2-7	CASSQGVYEQYF	TGTGCCAGCAGCCAAGGAGTTTACGAGCAGTACTTC
NA	TRBV7-9	NA	TRBJ2-7	CASQTAASSYEQYF	TGTGCCAGCCAGACGGCGGCCAGCTCCTACGAGCAGTACTTC
NA	TRBV7-9	NA	TRBJ2-3	CASSLSQSTDTQYF	TGTGCCAGCAGCTTATCACAGAGCACAGATACGCAGTATTTT
NA	TRBV14	NA	TRBJ2-3	CASSQDSISDTQYF	TGTGCCAGCAGCCAAGATTCAATTTCGGATACGCAGTATTTT
TRBD1	TRBV6-5	NA	TRBJ1-2	CASSSPTGGAFGYTF	TGTGCCAGCAGTTCCCCGACAGGGGGCGCGTTTGGCTACACCTTC
TRBD2	TRBV24-1	NA	TRBJ2-3	CATSDLGGGPDDTQYF	TGTGCCACCAGTGATTTAGGCGGGGGGCCCGACGATACGCAGTATTTT
NA	TRBV12-3/TRBV12-4	NA	TRBJ2-1	CASSSRRRKQFF	TGTGCCAGCAGTTCCCGGAGGAGGAAGCAGTTCTTC
NA	TRBV5-4	NA	TRBJ2-3	CASSLRSSSDTQYF	TGTGCCAGCAGCTTGAGGAGCTCCTCAGATACGCAGTATTTT
TRBD1	TRBV18	NA	TRBJ2-3	CASSPQGAQADTQYF	TGTGCCAGCTCACCACAGGGGGCGCAGGCAGATACGCAGTATTTT
TRBD2	TRBV11-2	NA	TRBJ2-7	CASSPLAGGPREQYF	TGTGCCAGCAGTCCCCTAGCGGGAGGGCCCCGGGAGCAGTACTTC
TRBD1	TRBV28	once	TRBJ1-1	CASRDGQGGKRTEAFF	TGTGCCAGCAGGGACGGACAGGGAGGGAAAAGGACTGAAGCTTTCTTT
TRBD1	TRBV12-3/TRBV12-4	NA	TRBJ1-2	CASRAGQGFGYTF	TGTGCCAGCAGGGCGGGACAGGGATTCGGCTACACCTTC
TRBD2	TRBV3-1/TRBV3-2	NA	TRBJ2-1	CASSVLGTSGGLSYNEQFF	TGTGCCAGCAGTGTACTGGGAACTAGCGGGGGCCTCTCCTACAATGAGCAGTTCTTC
NA	TRBV7-9	NA	TRBJ2-2	CASSLEWSTGELFF	TGTGCCAGCAGCTTAGAATGGAGCACCGGGGAGCTGTTTTTT
NA	TRBV7-2	NA	TRBJ2-5	CASSLAGGPRETQYF	TGTGCCAGCAGCTTAGCGGGGGGGCCGCGGGAGACCCAGTACTTC
NA	TRBV20-1	NA	TRBJ2-5	CSASTGARGETQYF	TGCAGTGCTAGTACGGGGGCCCGGGGGGAGACCCAGTACTTC
TRBD1	TRBV6-5	NA	TRBJ2-7	CASRLRQGREQYF	TGTGCCAGCAGGCTCCGACAGGGCCGGGAGCAGTACTTC
NA	TRBV6-2/TRBV6-3	NA	TRBJ2-6	CASSSQLGANVLTF	TGTGCCAGCAGTTCTCAACTTGGGGCCAACGTCCTGACTTTC
TRBD2	TRBV5-1	few	TRBJ2-7	CASSLGGTSGIDEQYF	TGCGCCAGCAGCTTGGGCGGGACTAGCGGGATCGACGAGCAGTACTTC
NA	TRBV28	NA	TRBJ2-7	CASTPSGTAIYEQYF	TGTGCCAGCACACCCTCAGGGACGGCAATCTACGAGCAGTACTTC
NA	TRBV5-4	few	TRBJ2-1	CASSTAGGAYNEQFF	TGTGCCAGCAGCACCGCGGGCGGGGCCTACAATGAGCAGTTCTTC
NA	TRBV7-9	NA	TRBJ2-7	CASNPGTYEQYF	TGTGCCAGCAACCCCGGGACCTACGAGCAGTACTTC
TRBD1	TRBV7-2	NA	TRBJ1-1	CASSPSPGRGAEAFF	TGTGCCAGCAGCCCTAGCCCCGGCAGGGGGGCTGAAGCTTTCTTT